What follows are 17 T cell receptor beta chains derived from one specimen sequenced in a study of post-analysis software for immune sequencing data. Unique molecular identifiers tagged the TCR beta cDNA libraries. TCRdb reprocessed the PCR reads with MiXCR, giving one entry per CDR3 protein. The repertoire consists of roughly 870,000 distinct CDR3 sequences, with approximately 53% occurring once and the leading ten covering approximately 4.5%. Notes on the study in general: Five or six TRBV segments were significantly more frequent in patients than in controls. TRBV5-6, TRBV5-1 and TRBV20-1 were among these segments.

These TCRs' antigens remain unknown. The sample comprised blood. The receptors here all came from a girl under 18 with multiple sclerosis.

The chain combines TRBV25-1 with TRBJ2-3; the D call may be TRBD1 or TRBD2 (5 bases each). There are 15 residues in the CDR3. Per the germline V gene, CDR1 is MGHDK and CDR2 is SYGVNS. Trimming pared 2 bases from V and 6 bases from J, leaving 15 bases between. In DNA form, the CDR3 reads TGTGCCAGCAGTGAACCGGGACCGCCGGGGGATACGCAGTATTTT. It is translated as CASSEPGPPGDTQYF.

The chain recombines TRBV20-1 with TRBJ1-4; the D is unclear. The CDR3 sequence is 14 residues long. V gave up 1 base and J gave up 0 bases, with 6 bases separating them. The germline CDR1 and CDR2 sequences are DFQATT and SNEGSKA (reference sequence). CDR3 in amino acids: CSARGAATNEKLFF. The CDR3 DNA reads TGCAGTGCTAGAGGGGCAGCAACTAATGAAAAACTGTTTTTT.

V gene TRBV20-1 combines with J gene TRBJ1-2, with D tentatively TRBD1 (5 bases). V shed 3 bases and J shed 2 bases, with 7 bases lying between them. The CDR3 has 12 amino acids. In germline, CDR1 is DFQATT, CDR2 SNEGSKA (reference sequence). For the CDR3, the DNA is TGCAGTGCTAGCCACAGGAACTATGGCTACACCTTC. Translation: CSASHRNYGYTF.

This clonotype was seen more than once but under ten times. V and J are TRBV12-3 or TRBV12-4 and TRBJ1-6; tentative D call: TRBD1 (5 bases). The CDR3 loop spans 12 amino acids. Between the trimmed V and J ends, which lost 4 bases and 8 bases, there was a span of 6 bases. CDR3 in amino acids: CASSSGHSPLHF. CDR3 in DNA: TGTGCCAGCAGTTCGGGGCATTCACCCCTCCACTTT.

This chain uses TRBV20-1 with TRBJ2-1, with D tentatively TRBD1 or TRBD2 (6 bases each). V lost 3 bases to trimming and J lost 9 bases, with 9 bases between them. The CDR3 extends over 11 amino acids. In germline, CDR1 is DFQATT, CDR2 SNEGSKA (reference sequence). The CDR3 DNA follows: TGCAGTGCTAGCGGAGGGGGTGAGCAGTTCTTC. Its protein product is CSASGGGEQFF.

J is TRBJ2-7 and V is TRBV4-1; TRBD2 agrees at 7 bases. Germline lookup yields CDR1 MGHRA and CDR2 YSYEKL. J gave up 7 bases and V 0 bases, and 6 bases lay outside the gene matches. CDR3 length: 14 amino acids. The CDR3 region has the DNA TGCGCCAGCAGCCAAGAGGGGGGGAGGAATGAGCAGTACTTC. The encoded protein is CASSQEGGRNEQYF.

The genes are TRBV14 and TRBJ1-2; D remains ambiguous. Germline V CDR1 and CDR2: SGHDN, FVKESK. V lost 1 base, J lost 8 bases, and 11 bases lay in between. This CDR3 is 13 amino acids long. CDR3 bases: TGTGCCAGCAGCCAAGGAATAGGACGGGGCTACACCTTC. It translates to CASSQGIGRGYTF.

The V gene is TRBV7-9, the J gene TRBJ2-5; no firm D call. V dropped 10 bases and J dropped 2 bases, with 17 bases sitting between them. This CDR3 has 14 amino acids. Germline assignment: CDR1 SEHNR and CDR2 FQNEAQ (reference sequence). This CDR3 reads CANTDLEQQETQYF. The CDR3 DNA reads TGTGCCAACACGGACCTGGAGCAACAAGAGACCCAGTACTTC. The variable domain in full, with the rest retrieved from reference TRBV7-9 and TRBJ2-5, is DTGVSQNPRHKITKRGQNVTFRCDPISEHNRLYWYRQTLGQGPEFLTYFQNEAQLEKSRLLSDRFSAERPKGSFSTLEIQRTEQGDSAMYLCANTDLEQQETQYFGPGTRLLVL.

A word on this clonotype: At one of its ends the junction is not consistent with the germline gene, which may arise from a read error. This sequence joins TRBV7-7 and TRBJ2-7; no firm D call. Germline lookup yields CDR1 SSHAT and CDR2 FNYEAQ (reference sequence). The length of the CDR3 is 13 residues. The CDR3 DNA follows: TGTGCTAGCAGCTTAGGTTCTACCAACGAGCAGTACTTC. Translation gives CASSLGSTNEQYF. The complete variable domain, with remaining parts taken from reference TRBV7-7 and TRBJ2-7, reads GAGVSQSPRYKVTKRGQDVTLRCDPISSHATLYWYQQALGQGPEFLTYFNYEAQPDKSGLPSDRFSAERPEGSISTLTIQRTEQRDSAMYRCASSLGSTNEQYFGPGTRLTVT.

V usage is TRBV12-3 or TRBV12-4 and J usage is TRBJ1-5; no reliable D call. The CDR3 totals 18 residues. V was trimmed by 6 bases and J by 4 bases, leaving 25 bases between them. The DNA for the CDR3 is TGTGCCAGCAGCCACATTACCGGCCAGTCAGTGGTGAATCAGCCCCAGCATTTT. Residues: CASSHITGQSVVNQPQHF.

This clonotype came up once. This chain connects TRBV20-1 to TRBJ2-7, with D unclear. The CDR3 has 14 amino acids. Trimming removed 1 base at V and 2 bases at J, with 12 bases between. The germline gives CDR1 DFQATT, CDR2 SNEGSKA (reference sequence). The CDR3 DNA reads TGCAGTGCTAGAGTGGTCGGCAGAACCTACGAGCAGTACTTC. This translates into CSARVVGRTYEQYF.

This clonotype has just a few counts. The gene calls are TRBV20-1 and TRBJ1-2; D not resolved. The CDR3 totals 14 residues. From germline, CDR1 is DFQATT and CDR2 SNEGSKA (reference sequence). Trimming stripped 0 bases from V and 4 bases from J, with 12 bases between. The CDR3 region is CSARDWEIGYGYTF. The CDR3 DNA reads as TGCAGTGCTAGAGATTGGGAGATCGGCTATGGCTACACCTTC.

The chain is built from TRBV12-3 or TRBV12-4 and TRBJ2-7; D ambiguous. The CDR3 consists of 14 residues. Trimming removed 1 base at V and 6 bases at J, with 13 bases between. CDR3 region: CASSLGAPSSEQYF. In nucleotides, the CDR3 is TGTGCCAGCAGTTTAGGAGCACCCTCATCCGAGCAGTACTTC.

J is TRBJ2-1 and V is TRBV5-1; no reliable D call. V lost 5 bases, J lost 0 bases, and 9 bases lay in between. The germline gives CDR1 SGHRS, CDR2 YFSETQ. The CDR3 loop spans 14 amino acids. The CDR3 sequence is CASRFQSSYNEQFF. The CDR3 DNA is TGCGCCAGCAGATTCCAGAGCTCCTACAATGAGCAGTTCTTC.

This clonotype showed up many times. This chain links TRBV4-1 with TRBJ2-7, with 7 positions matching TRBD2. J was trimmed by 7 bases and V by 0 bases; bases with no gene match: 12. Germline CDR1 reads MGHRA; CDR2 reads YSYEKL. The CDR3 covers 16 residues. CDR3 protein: CASSQDVASGPVEQYF. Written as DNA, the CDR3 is TGCGCCAGCAGCCAAGATGTCGCTAGCGGTCCTGTGGAGCAGTACTTC.

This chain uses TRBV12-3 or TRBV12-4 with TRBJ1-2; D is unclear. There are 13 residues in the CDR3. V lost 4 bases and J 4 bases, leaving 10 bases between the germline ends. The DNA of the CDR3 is TGTGCCAGCAGTTACATCAAACCCTATGGCTACACCTTC. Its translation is CASSYIKPYGYTF.

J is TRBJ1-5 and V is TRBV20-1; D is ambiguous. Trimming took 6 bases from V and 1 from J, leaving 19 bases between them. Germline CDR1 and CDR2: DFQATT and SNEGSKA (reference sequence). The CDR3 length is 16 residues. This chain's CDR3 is CSASRPGPKSNQPQHF. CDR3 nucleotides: TGCAGTGCCAGTCGTCCCGGGCCCAAAAGCAATCAGCCCCAGCATTTT.